This T cell receptor (beta chain) was found in a study of blood T cell repertoires in COVID-19. Looking at the study overall: Samples of COVID-19 (acute and convalescent) were obtained from the United States, Italy and Spain. PBMCs, B-cell-depleted T cells, or T cells provided the cDNA or gDNA that made up the material.

Germline V gene lookup returns CDR1 MNHEY and CDR2 SVGAGI. This CDR3 is 15 amino acids long. J was trimmed by 3 bases and V by 5 bases; bases with no gene match: 7. As originally analysed: The assay estimated nucleated cells by amplifying reference gene primers. Profiled with immunoSEQ multiplex PCR; TCRdb holds only in-frame clones, not every one. V, J and clone size were drawn from that table, and D and trimming were deduced from the DNA. The sample lists roughly 150,000 clones; approximately 80% were seen once. The genes are TRBV6-5 and TRBJ1-5; 7 bases map to TRBD1. This sequence was found in a woman aged 45-60 years with acute or convalescent COVID-19. The sample consisted of peripheral blood. The CDR3 sequence is CASSPGTAFNQPQHF. DNA of the CDR3: TGTGCCAGCAGTCCGGGGACAGCTTTCAATCAGCCCCAGCATTTT.